This T cell receptor beta chain was profiled in a study of cytomegalovirus exposure and HLA in healthy donors. Data came from immunoSEQ multiplex PCR; TCRdb stores just in-frame clones and leaves some out. The sample lists about 130,000 clones; about 88% were seen once. This CDR3 spans 12 amino acids. Between the trimmed V and J ends, which lost 6 bases and 1 base, there was a span of 6 bases. CDR1 and CDR2 from the germline V gene are LNHDA and SQIVND (reference sequence). The TCR comes from a woman aged 18-29 years in good health and CMV-seropositive. The chain uses TRBV19 and TRBJ1-1; D uncertain. Sequencing was done on a sample of PBMCs. In DNA, the CDR3 is TGTGCCAGTAGGAGGAAGAACACTGAAGCTTTCTTT. It translates to CASRRKNTEAFF.